This T cell receptor (beta chain) was sequenced for a study of molecular identifiers for immune sequencing clone quantification. CDR3 size: 14 residues. Trimming shortened V by 4 bases and J by 6 bases, and 12 bases separated the two germline ends. CDR1 and CDR2 (germline): LNHDA, SQIVND (reference sequence). Points on this clonotype: This CDR3 fails to terminate in the conserved phenylalanine or tryptophan, so it likely reflects a read error.

TCRdb reprocessed the PCR reads via MiXCR and lists one record per CDR3 protein. In the table there are approximately 500,000 distinct CDR3 sequences, around 25% of which are singletons. Sequencing used naive CD8+ T cells from blood, with Jurkat cell RNA spiked in. The subset was: FACS-sorted CD8+CD4-CCR7+CD45RA+ naive T cells. The chain combines TRBV19 with TRBJ2-2, with D tentatively TRBD1 (5 bases). This sequence originates from a human donor in good health. Some libraries in this study had Jurkat cell RNA spiked in. CDR3 in amino acids: CASSTFSGSGELFS. The CDR3 coding sequence is TGTGCCAGTAGTACATTCTCAGGGTCCGGGGAGCTGTTTTCT.